The sequence of this TCR beta chain was determined in a study of cytomegalovirus exposure and HLA in healthy donors. 60 Vbeta and 13 Jbeta primers were used in PCR. Measured with immunoSEQ multiplex PCR; TCRdb has only the in-frame clones, and not every one. The sample lists approximately 220,000 clones; around three quarters were seen once. The CDR3 runs 16 residues. V gave up 1 base and J gave up 4 bases, with 13 bases separating them. Looked up from germline, CDR1 is MGHDK and CDR2 is SYGVNS. The TCR was taken from a middle-aged man in good health and CMV-seronegative. The rearrangement joins TRBV25-1 to TRBJ2-2, with D unclear. Input material: PBMCs. The CDR3 is CASSEFYLGSTGELFF. As DNA, the CDR3 is TGTGCCAGCAGTGAATTTTACCTAGGAAGCACCGGGGAGCTGTTTTTT.